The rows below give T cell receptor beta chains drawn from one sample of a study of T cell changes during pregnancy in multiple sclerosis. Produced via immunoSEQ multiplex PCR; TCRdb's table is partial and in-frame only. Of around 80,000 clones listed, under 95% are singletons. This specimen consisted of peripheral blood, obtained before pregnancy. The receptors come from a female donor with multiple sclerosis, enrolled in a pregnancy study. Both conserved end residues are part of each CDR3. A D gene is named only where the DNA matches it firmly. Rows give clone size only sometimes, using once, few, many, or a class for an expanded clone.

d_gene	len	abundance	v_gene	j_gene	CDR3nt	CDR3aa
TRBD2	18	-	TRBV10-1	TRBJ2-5	TGCGCCAGCAGTGATCCCCCTAGGCCAGCGGGAGGGGGGGAGACCCAGTACTTC	CASSDPPRPAGGGETQYF
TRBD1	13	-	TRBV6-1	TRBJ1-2	TGTGCCAGCAGTGAGGGACAGGGGGACGGCTACACCTTC	CASSEGQGDGYTF
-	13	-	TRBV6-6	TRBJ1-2	TGTGCCAGTCGGACCGCGGGCGACTATGGCTACACCTTC	CASRTAGDYGYTF
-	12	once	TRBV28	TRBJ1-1	TGTGCCAGCATTGAAGGGGGTAGCAGAGCTTTCTTT	CASIEGGSRAFF
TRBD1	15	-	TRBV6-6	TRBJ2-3	TGTGCCAGCAGTTACTCACAGGGGTTAACAGATACGCAGTATTTT	CASSYSQGLTDTQYF
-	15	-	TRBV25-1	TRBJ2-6	TGTGCCAGCAGCAAAATTAGATCTGGGGCCAACGTCCTGACTTTC	CASSKIRSGANVLTF
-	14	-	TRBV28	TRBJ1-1	TGTGCCAGCACCCCGAGCGGGGGCCTCACTGAAGCTTTCTTT	CASTPSGGLTEAFF
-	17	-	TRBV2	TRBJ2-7	TGTGCCAGCAGTGATCCCTCCAGGCCAGGGGCTTCCTACGAGCAGTACTTC	CASSDPSRPGASYEQYF
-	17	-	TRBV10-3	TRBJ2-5	TGTGCCATCAGTGAGCCAGGAGGGATTACCACCCAAGAGACCCAGTACTTC	CAISEPGGITTQETQYF
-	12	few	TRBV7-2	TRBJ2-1	TGTGCCAGCACCCCCGTGTTCGATGAGCAGTTCTTC	CASTPVFDEQFF
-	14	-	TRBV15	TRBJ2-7	TGTGCCACCAGCAGAGAGGGCGGAGGCTACGAGCAGTACTTC	CATSREGGGYEQYF
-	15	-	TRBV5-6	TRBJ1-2	TGTGCCAGCAACACCCCAGGGATGGAAAGCTATGGCTACACCTTC	CASNTPGMESYGYTF
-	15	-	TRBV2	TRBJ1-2	TGTGCCAGCAGTGAAATGCGGCAGGGCTCTAGTGGCTACACCTTC	CASSEMRQGSSGYTF
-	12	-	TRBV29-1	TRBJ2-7	TGCAGCGTTGAAGATCGCGACGGGGTGCAGTACTTC	CSVEDRDGVQYF
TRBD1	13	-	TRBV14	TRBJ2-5	TGTGCCAGCAGCCCGGGACAGCAAGAGACCCAGTACTTC	CASSPGQQETQYF
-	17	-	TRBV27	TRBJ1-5	TGTGCCAGCAGTCCCCGAGGGAGGACCGATAGCAATCAGCCCCAGCATTTT	CASSPRGRTDSNQPQHF
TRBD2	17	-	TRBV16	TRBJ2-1	TGTGCCAGCAGCCAATCGTCGGCGGGAGGGGATAGCGATGAGCAGTTCTTC	CASSQSSAGGDSDEQFF
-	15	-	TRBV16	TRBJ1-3	TGTGCCAGCAGCCAAGTTAAGAGCTCTGGAAACACCATATATTTT	CASSQVKSSGNTIYF
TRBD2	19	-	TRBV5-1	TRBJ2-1	TGCGCCAGCAGCTGGGGACTAGCGGGAGGCCCGATGCTCGGCAATGAGCAGTTCTTC	CASSWGLAGGPMLGNEQFF
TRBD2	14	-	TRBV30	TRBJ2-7	TGTGCCTGGAGCATGGGACTAGCTATAATAGAGCAGTACTTC	CAWSMGLAIIEQYF
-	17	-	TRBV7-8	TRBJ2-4	TGTGCCAGCAGCTTAATAAACGGGGATTTGGCCAAAAACATTCAGTACTTC	CASSLINGDLAKNIQYF
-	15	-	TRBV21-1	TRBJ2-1	TGTGCCAGCAGCCCCGGGACAGGGACTGTGAATGAGCAGTTCTTC	CASSPGTGTVNEQFF
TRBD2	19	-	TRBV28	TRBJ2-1	TGTGCCAGCAGTCAACTCGGGACAGGGGGACTAGCGGGAGGAAATGAGCAGTTCTTC	CASSQLGTGGLAGGNEQFF
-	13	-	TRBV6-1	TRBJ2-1	TGTGCCAGCAGTGAAGCGCCTTTTGGCGGACAGTTCTTC	CASSEAPFGGQFF
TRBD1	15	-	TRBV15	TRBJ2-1	TGTGCCACCAGCAGAGATGGGACAGGACACAATGAGCAGTTCTTC	CATSRDGTGHNEQFF
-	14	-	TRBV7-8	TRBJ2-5	TGTGCCAGCAGCCACAGGGAGCGGCAAGGGACCCAGTACTTC	CASSHRERQGTQYF
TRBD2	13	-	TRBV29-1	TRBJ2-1	TGCAGCGTTCGACTAGCGGGAGACGGTGAGCAGTTCTTC	CSVRLAGDGEQFF
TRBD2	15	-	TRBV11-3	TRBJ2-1	TGTGCCAGCAGCCCTAGCGGGGGGGCCTACAATGAGCAGTTCTTC	CASSPSGGAYNEQFF
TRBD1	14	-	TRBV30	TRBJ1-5	TGTGCCTGGGGGACAGCGCTCCTCAATCAGCCCCAGCATTTT	CAWGTALLNQPQHF
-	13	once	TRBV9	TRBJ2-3	TGTGCCAGCAGCGTATTGGAGCAAGATACGCAGTATTTT	CASSVLEQDTQYF
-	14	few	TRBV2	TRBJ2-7	TGTGCCAGCAGTACACAGGGCATCGGCTACGAGCAGTACTTC	CASSTQGIGYEQYF
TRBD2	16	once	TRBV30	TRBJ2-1	TGTGCCTGGAGTACCGGGACTAGCGGGAGGAGGGATGAGCAGTTCTTC	CAWSTGTSGRRDEQFF
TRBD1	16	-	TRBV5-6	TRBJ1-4	TGTGCCAGCAGCTTGGCCCAGGGGGCGACTAATGAAAAACTGTTTTTT	CASSLAQGATNEKLFF
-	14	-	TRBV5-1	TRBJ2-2	TGCGCCAGCAGCTTGATGGGGAGCACCGGGGAGCTGTTTTTT	CASSLMGSTGELFF
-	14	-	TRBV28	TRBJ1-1	TGTGCCAGCAGTTTTAGCAGGGGAAGCACTGAAGCTTTCTTT	CASSFSRGSTEAFF